These 31 T cell receptor beta chains were sequenced from one sample in a study of somatic mutations in cytotoxic T cells in rheumatoid arthritis. The table came from immunoSEQ multiplex PCR; TCRdb's copy has only in-frame clones and leaves some out. Here the sample spans fewer than 14,000 clones, over 55% being singletons. The specimen sequenced was CD8+ T cells sorted from blood. These receptors came from an adult with rheumatoid arthritis.

The genes are TRBV27 and TRBJ2-1, with 8 positions matching TRBD2. CDR3 length equals 12 residues. The ends lost 4 bases at V and 12 bases at J; junction bases unmatched: 5. Germline lookup yields CDR1 MNHEY and CDR2 SMNVEV (reference sequence). The CDR3 DNA is TGTGCCAGCAGTTCGGGGGGGTGGGGGCAGTTCTTC. This encodes CASSSGGWGQFF.

The chain carries TRBV29-1 and TRBJ2-5, with 9 bases aligning to TRBD1. J gave up 4 bases and V 6 bases, and 6 bases lay outside the gene matches. The germline CDR1 and CDR2 sequences are SQVTM and ANQGSEA. The CDR3 spans 13 residues. The CDR3 bases are TGCAGCGTCCGGGACAGGGAGGCAGAGACCCAGTACTTC. This encodes CSVRDREAETQYF. Looking up the rest from reference TRBV29-1 and TRBJ2-5 gives the full variable domain: SAVISQKPSRDICQRGTSLTIQCQVDSQVTMMFWYRQQPGQSLTLIATANQGSEATYESGFVIDKFPISRPNLTFSTLTVSNMSPEDSSIYLCSVRDREAETQYFGPGTRLLVL.

The chain has TRBV9 and TRBJ1-2; perhaps TRBD1 as D (5 bases). Per germline, CDR1 SGDLS and CDR2 YYNGEE. Trimming removed 3 bases at V and 5 bases at J, with 17 bases between. The CDR3 is 15 residues long. This chain's CDR3 is CASSALPGTDYGYTF. For the CDR3, the DNA is TGTGCCAGCAGCGCTCTACCCGGGACGGATTATGGCTACACCTTC.

The genes are TRBV6-5 and TRBJ2-2; a weak D match, TRBD2 (5 bases). Looked up from germline, CDR1 is MNHEY and CDR2 is SVGAGI. This CDR3 has 12 amino acids. V lost 11 bases and J lost 8, with 15 bases in between. For the CDR3, the DNA is TGTGCCTCCGGGGTGGCTTCAGGGGAGCTGTTTTTT. This codes for CASGVASGELFF.

The rearrangement joins TRBV5-8 to TRBJ2-2; the D is unclear. The V gene lost 5 bases and the J gene lost 3 bases, with 20 bases spanning the gap. There are 17 residues in the CDR3. Germline V gives CDR1 SGHTS, CDR2 YDEGEE. Here the CDR3 reads CASSFATGRRYTGELFF. The CDR3 DNA follows: TGTGCCAGCAGTTTTGCTACCGGGCGCAGGTACACCGGGGAGCTGTTTTTT.

Only a few counts were recorded for this clone. The V and J genes are TRBV27 and TRBJ2-7; the D is unclear. CDR3 length: 11 residues. Trimming shortened V by 4 bases and J by 3 bases, and 4 bases separated the two germline ends. Germline V gene sequence: CDR1 MNHEY, CDR2 SMNVEV (reference sequence). This chain's CDR3 is CASSWFYEQYF. DNA for the CDR3: TGTGCCAGCAGTTGGTTCTACGAGCAGTACTTC.

The chain employs TRBV5-1 and TRBJ1-1; maybe TRBD1 (6 bases). CDR1 is SGHRS and CDR2 is YFSETQ in the germline V gene. This CDR3 has 16 residues. The V gene lost 4 bases and the J gene lost 0 bases, with 16 bases spanning the gap. This chain's CDR3 is CASSLAPGHLNTEAFF. The CDR3 bases are TGCGCCAGCAGCCTTGCACCGGGACATCTGAACACTGAAGCTTTCTTT.

The rearrangement uses TRBV7-3 and TRBJ2-7; 9 positions match TRBD1. CDR1 and CDR2 from the germline V gene are SGHTA and FQGTGA. The CDR3 sequence is 14 residues long. The V segment lost 5 bases and the J segment 5 bases; nucleotides outside the gene matches: 7. This CDR3 reads CASSGGTGSHEQYF. CDR3 bases: TGTGCCAGCAGCGGTGGGACAGGGAGTCACGAGCAGTACTTC.

V gene TRBV4-2 combines with J gene TRBJ1-1; TRBD1 might be the D (5 bases). Trimming took 0 bases from V and 5 from J, leaving 10 bases between them. Germline V gives CDR1 LGHNA, CDR2 YNFKEQ. This CDR3 is 14 amino acids long. The CDR3 sequence: CASSQDGAGTEAFF. CDR3 DNA sequence: TGTGCCAGCAGCCAAGACGGAGCAGGGACTGAAGCTTTCTTT.

The chain couples TRBV27 to TRBJ1-5; TRBD1 might be the D (5 bases). V was clipped by 2 bases and J by 6 bases, with 5 bases between them. The length of the CDR3 is 12 residues. Germline CDR1 reads MNHEY; CDR2 reads SMNVEV (reference sequence). The chain's CDR3 is CASSLRGQPQHF. Here the CDR3 DNA reads TGTGCCAGCAGTTTAAGGGGTCAGCCCCAGCATTTT.

The chain couples TRBV2 to TRBJ2-3, with 9 bases matching TRBD1. The germline V gene encodes CDR1 SNHLY and CDR2 FYNNEI. The CDR3 extends over 17 amino acids. Trimming cost V 2 bases and J 4 bases; bases outside gene matches: 10. The CDR3 DNA reads TGTGCCAGCAGTGAAAAGGGGGACAGGGAAATGGCAGATACGCAGTATTTT. Translating it yields CASSEKGDREMADTQYF.

The table lists this clone with a few counts. This chain joins TRBV9 and TRBJ2-7; D remains unclear. The CDR3 contains 14 residues. Germline V gene data show CDR1 as SGDLS and CDR2 as YYNGEE. V lost 1 base to trimming and J lost 0 bases, with 8 bases between them. The CDR3 DNA reads as TGTGCCAGCAGCGTATTTGGCAGCTCCTACGAGCAGTACTTC. Translated: CASSVFGSSYEQYF.

The rearrangement joins TRBV28 to TRBJ1-4; unclear D gene. Trimming left V 11 bases short and J 4 bases short, with 14 bases between. The length of the CDR3 is 13 residues. Germline assignment: CDR1 MDHEN and CDR2 SYDVKM. CDR3 residues: CAAQGLNNEKLFF. The CDR3 nucleotides are TGTGCCGCCCAAGGACTGAATAATGAAAAACTGTTTTTT. The variable domain in full, with the rest retrieved from reference TRBV28 and TRBJ1-4, is DVKVTQSSRYLVKRTGEKVFLECVQDMDHENMFWYRQDPGLGLRLIYFSYDVKMKEKGDIPEGYSVSREKKERFSLILESASTNQTSMYLCAAQGLNNEKLFFGSGTQLSVL.

This clone has a handful of counts. V usage is TRBV13 and J usage is TRBJ2-7; D may be TRBD1 (6 bases). V lost 0 bases, J lost 0 bases, and 12 bases lay in between. The CDR3 spans 16 residues. From germline, CDR1 is PRHDT and CDR2 FYEKMQ (reference sequence). CDR3 sequence (DNA): TGTGCCAGCAGCTTAGGCACCGGCAGGGGCTCCTACGAGCAGTACTTC. It yields the protein CASSLGTGRGSYEQYF.

This clone was seen a handful of times. The chain uses TRBV27 and TRBJ1-2, with D possibly TRBD1 on 5 matching bases. Germline CDR1 is MNHEY and CDR2 is SMNVEV (reference sequence). Deletions cut 6 bases from V and 5 bases from J, with 13 bases between. CDR3 length: 13 amino acids. The CDR3 loop reads CASSRDSAYGYTF. The CDR3 nucleotides are TGTGCCAGCAGCCGCGACAGCGCATATGGCTACACCTTC.

The rearrangement uses TRBV11-3 and TRBJ1-1, with 11 bases that match TRBD1. The J segment lost 11 bases and the V segment lost 5 bases, leaving 10 bases of the junction unmatched. Per the germline V gene, CDR1 is SGHNT and CDR2 is YENEEA. This CDR3 contains 14 residues. The CDR3 bases are TGTGCCAGCAGCCAGCTGGGACAGGGGGTACGTGCTTTCTTT. This encodes CASSQLGQGVRAFF.

This clone came up a few times. This sequence joins TRBV27 and TRBJ2-7; perhaps D is TRBD1 or TRBD2 (5 bases each). The V and J ends lost 9 bases and 0 bases respectively, with 9 bases between them. There are 12 residues in the CDR3. Germline values: CDR1 MNHEY, CDR2 SMNVEV (reference sequence). In DNA form, the CDR3 reads TGTGCCAGTAAGGGGACCTCCTACGAGCAGTACTTC. Its translation: CASKGTSYEQYF.

The genes are TRBV29-1 and TRBJ2-7, with a tentative D call TRBD2 (5 bases). Germline CDR1 and CDR2: SQVTM and ANQGSEA. The V gene lost 1 base and the J gene lost 6 bases, with 10 bases spanning the gap. The CDR3 runs 12 residues. CDR3: CSVEGAGVEQYF. CDR3 bases: TGCAGCGTTGAAGGGGCCGGGGTCGAGCAGTACTTC.

The J gene is TRBJ1-3, the V gene TRBV4-3, with a weak D call TRBD1 (5 bases). CDR3 length: 17 amino acids. The germline V and J ends were trimmed by 0 bases and 0 bases, with 12 bases remaining between them. Germline CDR1 reads LGHNA; CDR2 reads YSLEER. The CDR3 loop is CASSQERPTVSGNTIYF. DNA of the CDR3: TGCGCCAGCAGCCAAGAACGTCCGACAGTCTCTGGAAACACCATATATTTT.

The V and J genes are TRBV7-9 and TRBJ2-2; TRBD1 aligns across 9 bases. Losses at the gene ends were 6 bases for V and 7 bases for J; bases not matched to a gene: 12. In germline, CDR1 is SEHNR, CDR2 FQNEAQ (reference sequence). The CDR3 totals 16 residues. CDR3 coding DNA: TGTGCCAGCAGTCCGTCCCGGGACAGGGCTGGCGGGGAGCTGTTTTTT. This encodes CASSPSRDRAGGELFF.

The chain links TRBV15 to TRBJ2-2; weak D call: TRBD1 (5 bases). V lost 2 bases and J 6 bases, leaving 19 bases between the germline ends. The length of the CDR3 is 17 residues. The V gene's germline CDR1 is LNHNV and CDR2 YYDKDF (reference sequence). Here the CDR3 reads CATSRYLVGPEAGELFF. The CDR3 nucleotides are TGTGCCACCAGCAGATACCTCGTGGGGCCTGAGGCCGGGGAGCTGTTTTTT.

The CDR3, as DNA: TGTGCTAGCGCCCTGGGGGGGGAGTATCAGCCCCAGCATTTT. It codes for CASALGGEYQPQHF. The gene calls are TRBV12-5 and TRBJ1-5, with D perhaps matching TRBD1 (5 bases). The CDR3 is made up of 14 amino acids. Germline values: CDR1 LGHNT, CDR2 FRNRAP. V gave up 9 bases and J gave up 5 bases, with 17 bases separating them.

The chain joins TRBV6-4 to TRBJ2-1; TRBD1 agrees at 7 bases. CDR3 length: 15 amino acids. Germline CDR1 reads MRHNA; CDR2 reads SNTAGT. After removal of 4 bases from V and 8 bases from J, the junction contained 11 bases not matched to a gene. CDR3 DNA: TGTGCCAGCAGTGCCTCGACAGGGTTCGTGGATGAGCAGTTCTTC. This sequence encodes CASSASTGFVDEQFF.

The rearrangement joins TRBV2 to TRBJ1-2; D unresolved. Germline values: CDR1 SNHLY, CDR2 FYNNEI. Trimming removed 0 bases at V and 8 bases at J, with 13 bases between. This CDR3 contains 14 residues. CDR3 coding DNA: TGTGCCAGCAGTGAAGCGTCAGGAATAGGCGGCTACACCTTC. Translating gives CASSEASGIGGYTF.

The chain uses TRBV7-9 and TRBJ2-7; TRBD1 agrees at 7 bases. In germline, CDR1 is SEHNR, CDR2 FQNEAQ (reference sequence). With V trimmed by 5 bases and J by 2 bases, 6 bases remained unmatched. The CDR3 length is 14 residues. CDR3 in DNA: TGTGCCAGCAGCGATTGGGACAGTACCTACGAGCAGTACTTC. It encodes CASSDWDSTYEQYF.

CDR3 protein: CASSIPGGVGDTQYF. The CDR3 DNA sequence: TGTGCCAGCAGCATCCCTGGGGGGGTGGGAGATACGCAGTATTTT. The V call is TRBV7-9, the J call TRBJ2-3; 7 nucleotides align to TRBD2. The CDR3 loop spans 15 amino acids. Trimming cost V 5 bases and J 5 bases; bases outside gene matches: 10. CDR1 and CDR2 (germline): SEHNR, FQNEAQ (reference sequence). Combining the CDR3 with reference TRBV7-9 and TRBJ2-3 gives the whole variable domain DTGVSQNPRHKITKRGQNVTFRCDPISEHNRLYWYRQTLGQGPEFLTYFQNEAQLEKSRLLSDRFSAERPKGSFSTLEIQRTEQGDSAMYLCASSIPGGVGDTQYFGPGTRLTVL.

The CDR3 region is CASSLTANTEAFF. The CDR3 DNA is TGTGCCAGCAGCTTAACAGCGAACACTGAAGCTTTCTTT. The V gene is TRBV11-2, the J gene TRBJ1-1; D is ambiguous. CDR1 is SGHAT, CDR2 FQNNGV, per germline. This CDR3 contains 13 residues. V was clipped by 2 bases and J by 1 base, with 5 bases between them.

The chain employs TRBV2 and TRBJ2-1, with D possibly matching TRBD2 (5 bases). This CDR3 comprises 13 residues. Germline loops: CDR1 SNHLY, CDR2 FYNNEI. V dropped 5 bases and J dropped 4 bases, with 9 bases sitting between them. In DNA, the CDR3 is TGTGCCAGCAGTCGAGGGTCATACAATGAGCAGTTCTTC. It specifies CASSRGSYNEQFF.

This clone appeared a single time. This sequence joins TRBV5-1 and TRBJ2-7; 7 positions match TRBD1. Germline V CDR1 and CDR2: SGHRS, YFSETQ. This CDR3 has 13 residues. V gave up 6 bases and J gave up 3 bases; unmatched junction bases: 6. The CDR3 protein is CASTPGQHYEQYF. CDR3 nucleotides: TGCGCCAGCACGCCGGGACAGCACTACGAGCAGTACTTC.

The chain uses TRBV5-6 and TRBJ2-7; D is undetermined. The CDR3 covers 14 residues. Germline CDR1 and CDR2: SGHDT and YYEEEE. The V end lost 1 base, the J end lost 6 bases, and 14 bases lay between the germline ends. CDR3 nucleotide sequence: TGTGCCAGCAGCTTGCCCACGGAAGGTTTCGAGCAGTACTTC. As protein: CASSLPTEGFEQYF.

The rearrangement uses TRBV28 and TRBJ1-1; D is unclear. Trimming cost V 3 bases and J 4 bases, with 3 bases left between them. Germline CDR1 is MDHEN and CDR2 is SYDVKM. CDR3 length equals 11 residues. CDR3 in amino acids: CASSLSTEAFF. CDR3 sequence (DNA): TGTGCCAGCAGTTTGAGCACTGAAGCTTTCTTT.